The 27 T cell receptor beta chains listed next were all sequenced from one sample in a study of type 1 regulatory T cells. Whole-study results and caveats: Tr1 cells had a more restricted TCR repertoire than non-Tr1 cells.

No antigens are known for them. TCRdb re-derived calls from the reads in MiXCR, one entry per CDR3 protein. The sample carries 70,000 or so distinct CDR3 sequences, around 20% recorded once. Source material: cultured type 1 regulatory T (Tr1) cells, either the whole culture or a sorted fraction (not recorded which). The receptors were gathered from a human donor in good health.

This clonotype showed up just a few times. CDR3 residues: CATALVRNTEAFF. CDR3 nucleotide sequence: TGTGCCACTGCTTTGGTGCGGAACACTGAAGCTTTCTTT. J is TRBJ1-1 and V is TRBV19; D is unclear. The V and J ends lost 10 bases and 1 base respectively, with 13 bases between them. The CDR3 runs to 13 residues. Germline V CDR1 and CDR2: LNHDA, SQIVND (reference sequence).

The V and J genes are TRBV19 and TRBJ1-5, with D possibly TRBD1 on 5 matching bases. The V gene lost 5 bases and the J gene lost 6 bases, with 17 bases spanning the gap. The CDR3 contains 15 residues. In germline, CDR1 is LNHDA, CDR2 SQIVND (reference sequence). The CDR3 DNA follows: TGTGCCAGTAGTGATGGGACGGGTATGATTCAGCCCCAGCATTTT. As protein: CASSDGTGMIQPQHF.

This clonotype was detected only a few times. The chain recombines TRBV5-5 with TRBJ2-1, with TRBD2 matching over 7 bases. J lost 13 bases, V lost 1 base, and 14 bases had no gene match. Per germline, CDR1 SGHKS and CDR2 YYEKEE (reference sequence). The CDR3 length is 15 residues. CDR3 sequence reads: CASSLFLAETKGQFF. The DNA for the CDR3 is TGTGCCAGCAGCTTGTTTCTAGCGGAAACCAAGGGTCAGTTCTTC.

The V gene is TRBV20-1, the J gene TRBJ2-2; unclear D gene. The CDR3 contains 12 residues. Germline CDR1 is DFQATT and CDR2 is SNEGSKA (reference sequence). V was clipped by 6 bases and J by 7 bases, with 12 bases between them. The CDR3 loop is CSAPRVYGELFF. CDR3 nucleotide sequence: TGCAGTGCCCCTCGGGTTTACGGGGAGCTGTTTTTT.

The chain has TRBV21-1 and TRBJ2-1. TRBV21-1 constitutes a pseudogene. The CDR3 runs 15 residues. CDR3 sequence: CASSKLRERLNEQFF. The CDR3 coding sequence is TGTGCCAGCAGCAAATTAAGGGAAAGGCTCAATGAGCAGTTCTTC.

The chain is built from TRBV20-1 and TRBJ1-5; D might be TRBD1 (5 bases). The V end lost 6 bases, the J end lost 9 bases, and 15 bases lay between the germline ends. This CDR3 contains 12 residues. Germline V lookup: CDR1 DFQATT, CDR2 SNEGSKA (reference sequence). CDR3 nucleotides: TGCAGTGCAGCCGGGACGACAATGCCCCAGCATTTT. Translation: CSAAGTTMPQHF.

This clonotype was recorded a few times. This chain uses TRBV20-1 with TRBJ2-1; 14 bases match TRBD2. The CDR3 is 14 residues long. With V trimmed by 8 bases and J by 10 bases, 10 bases remained unmatched. CDR1 and CDR2 from the germline V gene are DFQATT and SNEGSKA (reference sequence). CDR3 sequence: CSSFEGLAGVEQFF. CDR3 coding DNA: TGCAGTTCCTTTGAGGGACTAGCGGGAGTGGAGCAGTTCTTC.

This sequence joins TRBV30 and TRBJ2-5; D perhaps matches TRBD1 (5 bases). Germline V gene sequence: CDR1 GTSNPN, CDR2 SVGIG (reference sequence). The CDR3 loop spans 11 amino acids. Trimming removed 0 bases from V and 8 bases from J, with 7 bases in between. The CDR3 DNA follows: TGTGCCTGGAGTGTAAGGGGAACCCAGTACTTC. Translating it yields CAWSVRGTQYF.

The chain employs TRBV5-5 and TRBJ1-2; TRBD1 aligns across 7 bases. Trimming cost V 3 bases and J 1 base; bases outside gene matches: 9. CDR3 length: 16 residues. Germline V gene sequence: CDR1 SGHKS, CDR2 YYEKEE (reference sequence). Here the CDR3 DNA reads TGTGCCAGCAGCTCAAGACAGGACAGGCTTAACTATGGCTACACCTTC. This encodes CASSSRQDRLNYGYTF.

This chain links TRBV5-1 with TRBJ2-1; TRBD2 matches 8 bases. This CDR3 region has 14 residues. V trimming: 2 bases; J trimming: 5 bases; junction bases outside the gene matches: 3. Germline CDR1 and CDR2: SGHRS and YFSETQ. CDR3 loop: CASSLILADNEQFF. The CDR3 nucleotides read TGCGCCAGCAGCTTAATACTAGCGGACAATGAGCAGTTCTTC.

This chain uses TRBV20-1 with TRBJ2-7, with 14 bases matching TRBD2. The trim removed 4 bases at V and 6 bases at J, leaving 5 bases unmatched. From germline, CDR1 is DFQATT and CDR2 SNEGSKA (reference sequence). The CDR3 runs to 14 residues. The CDR3 here is CSAITGLAGVEQYF. The CDR3, as DNA: TGCAGTGCTATTACGGGACTAGCGGGAGTCGAGCAGTACTTC.

The chain couples TRBV5-1 to TRBJ2-5; D is undetermined. The CDR3 length is 15 residues. V lost 6 bases and J 3 bases, leaving 18 bases between the germline ends. Germline CDR1 reads SGHRS; CDR2 reads YFSETQ. In DNA form, the CDR3 reads TGCGCCAGCAAAAGGATGGGGAACCCTGAAGAGACCCAGTACTTC. Translated, it gives CASKRMGNPEETQYF. Filled out from reference TRBV5-1 and TRBJ2-5, the complete variable domain reads KAGVTQTPRYLIKTRGQQVTLSCSPISGHRSVSWYQQTPGQGLQFLFEYFSETQRNKGNFPGRFSGRQFSNSRSEMNVSTLELGDSALYLCASKRMGNPEETQYFGPGTRLLVL.

This clonotype appeared a few times. V is TRBV5-1 and J is TRBJ2-3; perhaps TRBD1 as D (6 bases). CDR3 length equals 14 residues. Germline CDR1 and CDR2: SGHRS and YFSETQ. The V end was cut by 2 bases, the J end by 6 bases, with 13 bases between. The CDR3 loop reads CASSLAGAGDTQYF. Written as DNA, the CDR3 is TGCGCCAGCAGCTTAGCAGGGGCAGGGGATACGCAGTATTTT.

This clonotype occurred once. The chain couples TRBV11-3 to TRBJ2-3; TRBD2 matches at 7 bases. CDR1 and CDR2 from the germline V gene are SGHNT and YENEEA. The CDR3 runs to 15 residues. V trimming: 5 bases; J trimming: 3 bases; junction bases outside the gene matches: 8. CDR3: CASSPGGGPTDTQYF. DNA of the CDR3: TGTGCCAGCAGCCCGGGAGGTGGGCCGACAGATACGCAGTATTTT.

This clonotype was detected a few times. This chain joins TRBV12-3 or TRBV12-4 and TRBJ2-1; D possibly corresponds to TRBD1 (6 bases). CDR3 length: 16 amino acids. Trimming removed 2 bases at V and 4 bases at J, with 15 bases between. This CDR3 reads CASSLFSRGHYNEQFF. DNA of the CDR3: TGTGCCAGCAGTTTATTCAGCAGGGGCCATTACAATGAGCAGTTCTTC.

This chain links TRBV20-1 with TRBJ2-3; no definite D call. Trimming took 5 bases from V and 3 from J, leaving 12 bases between them. The CDR3 is 13 residues long. The germline V gene has CDR1 DFQATT and CDR2 SNEGSKA (reference sequence). CDR3 bases: TGCAGTGCTCGCCGGACCGCGACAGATACGCAGTATTTT. It encodes CSARRTATDTQYF.

This clonotype has at least ten counts. V gene TRBV3-1 combines with J gene TRBJ2-2, with unresolved D. Trimming took off 4 bases at V and 5 bases at J, with 5 bases between the two ends. The CDR3 length is 12 residues. Looked up from germline, CDR1 is LGHDT and CDR2 is YNNKEL (reference sequence). The CDR3 protein is CASSLWTGELFF. DNA of the CDR3: TGTGCCAGCAGCCTTTGGACCGGGGAGCTGTTTTTT.

The rearrangement links TRBV12-3 or TRBV12-4 to TRBJ1-5, with D tentatively TRBD1 (5 bases). Trimming left V 6 bases short and J 5 bases short, with 14 bases between. The CDR3 is 14 amino acids. CDR3: CASSRRDRDQPQHF. The CDR3 DNA reads TGTGCCAGCAGCCGCAGGGACCGAGATCAGCCCCAGCATTTT.

The V call is TRBV9, the J call TRBJ1-1; D is uncertain. The CDR3 is made up of 15 amino acids. The V and J ends lost 4 bases and 1 base respectively, with 14 bases between them. Germline V CDR1 and CDR2: SGDLS, YYNGEE. CDR3 coding DNA: TGTGCCAGCAGCCGTACGGCAGGCCCGAACACTGAAGCTTTCTTT. This translates into CASSRTAGPNTEAFF.

This clonotype was counted between two and nine times. The rearrangement joins TRBV20-1 to TRBJ1-4; 7 bases map to TRBD1. Germline V gene lookup returns CDR1 DFQATT and CDR2 SNEGSKA (reference sequence). The junction had 7 bases not matched to a gene; V was cut back by 0 bases and J by 6 bases. This CDR3 contains 15 residues. The CDR3 DNA sequence: TGCAGTGCTAGAGATTTAGGGGGCGATGATGAAAAACTGTTTTTT. Translation gives CSARDLGGDDEKLFF.

The chain employs TRBV5-1 and TRBJ2-5; D is perhaps TRBD1 or TRBD2 (5 bases each). V lost 0 bases, J lost 8 bases, and 14 bases lay in between. Germline V CDR1 and CDR2: SGHRS, YFSETQ. The CDR3 contains 14 residues. The CDR3 loop is CASSLAGTGETQYF. In DNA, the CDR3 is TGCGCCAGCAGCTTGGCCGGGACCGGCGAAACCCAGTACTTC.

Ten or more counts support this clonotype. This sequence joins TRBV7-8 and TRBJ2-4, with 9 bases lining up with TRBD1. The length of the CDR3 is 18 residues. CDR1 is SGHVS and CDR2 is FQNEAQ in the germline V gene. V was pared by 5 bases and J by 1 base, with 12 bases of the junction left unmatched. The CDR3: CASSRRTGEAGAKNIQYF. The CDR3, as DNA: TGTGCCAGCAGCCGGCGGACAGGGGAGGCGGGTGCCAAAAACATTCAGTACTTC.

This clonotype was observed at least ten times. The chain recombines TRBV29-1 with TRBJ2-5; either TRBD1 or TRBD2 may fit D (7 bases each). The V end lost 6 bases, the J end lost 5 bases, and 13 bases lay between the germline ends. The CDR3 is 12 amino acids. The germline CDR1 and CDR2 sequences are SQVTM and ANQGSEA. The CDR3 reads CSVLRGGETQYF. CDR3 DNA: TGCAGCGTCCTCAGGGGGGGGGAGACCCAGTACTTC.

The chain has TRBV5-1 and TRBJ2-5; TRBD2 aligns across 9 bases. CDR1 is SGHRS, CDR2 YFSETQ, per germline. Trimming took 2 bases from V and 2 from J; bases not matched to a gene: 4. There are 15 residues in the CDR3. The CDR3 DNA reads as TGCGCCAGCAGCTTCCTAGCGGGACAGCAAGAGACCCAGTACTTC. Translation gives CASSFLAGQQETQYF. Complete variable domain (other parts from reference TRBV5-1 and TRBJ2-5): KAGVTQTPRYLIKTRGQQVTLSCSPISGHRSVSWYQQTPGQGLQFLFEYFSETQRNKGNFPGRFSGRQFSNSRSEMNVSTLELGDSALYLCASSFLAGQQETQYFGPGTRLLVL.

This clonotype was detected many times. The V call is TRBV7-2, the J call TRBJ2-5, with D perhaps TRBD2 (6 bases). Germline V gene lookup returns CDR1 SGHTA and CDR2 FQGNSA. Trimming left V 2 bases short and J 5 bases short, with 12 bases between. The CDR3 contains 14 residues. The CDR3 spells CASSLNGGSETQYF. The CDR3 DNA reads TGTGCCAGCAGCTTAAACGGAGGGAGTGAGACCCAGTACTTC.

This rearrangement joins TRBV7-7 to TRBJ2-3; tentatively, D is TRBD2 (6 bases). CDR3 length equals 14 residues. Trimming cost V 5 bases and J 4 bases, with 13 bases left between them. The germline gives CDR1 SSHAT, CDR2 FNYEAQ (reference sequence). This CDR3 reads CASSPTTSSDTQYF. CDR3 DNA sequence: TGTGCCAGCAGCCCCACGACTAGTTCAGATACGCAGTATTTT.

In this sample, this clonotype turned up a few times. Here the CDR3 DNA reads TGTGCCAGCCAAGTAGCGGGAGGGCGAGATACGCAGTATTTT. Protein product: CASQVAGGRDTQYF. The V and J genes are TRBV28 and TRBJ2-3; 11 bases map to TRBD2. This CDR3 has 14 residues. Trimming cost V 8 bases and J 5 bases; bases outside gene matches: 6. From germline, CDR1 is MDHEN and CDR2 SYDVKM.